This entry features one T cell receptor (beta chain) sequence. The sample originates from a study of blood T cell repertoires in COVID-19. Looking at the study overall: PBMCs, B-cell-depleted T cells, or T cells provided the cDNA or gDNA that made up the material.

In the original processing: Reference gene primer amplification gave nucleated cell count estimates. Some clones are missing from TCRdb's copy, which holds only in-frame ones; the method was immunoSEQ multiplex PCR. V and J calls and clone size come straight from that table; D and trimming were deduced from the DNA. The sample lists 95,000 to 110,000 clones, over 70% occurring once. Germline V lookup: CDR1 SGHNT, CDR2 YENEEA. The V segment lost 0 bases and the J segment 7 bases; nucleotides outside the gene matches: 1. The CDR3 is made up of 14 amino acids. Material for sequencing was peripheral blood. The rearrangement links TRBV11-3 to TRBJ1-2, with 11 bases identical to TRBD1. This TCR derives from a human donor in a cohort sampled during active or convalescent COVID-19. As DNA, the CDR3 is TGTGCCAGCAGCTTAGATGGGACAGGGGGTGGCTACACCTTC. It encodes CASSLDGTGGGYTF.